The 5 T cell receptor beta chains reported below all come from one sample, sequenced in a study of T-cell reconstitution after alpha-beta-depleted transplantation in children. Using unique molecular identifiers, the investigators prepared the TCRbeta library. TCRdb re-called the PCR reads with MiXCR, one entry per CDR3 protein. This table has about 540,000 distinct CDR3 sequences, approximately 20% appearing once. The specimen comprised PBMCs from the stem cell graft donor, sampled from the stem cell graft. The origin of the receptors is a human donor who donated a stem cell graft to a child with acute lymphoblastic leukemia.

The CDR3 DNA reads TGTGCCAGCAGTTATTCGGTGACCTACGAGCAGTACTTC. Amino acid sequence: CASSYSVTYEQYF. The chain joins TRBV6-5 to TRBJ2-7; D call uncertain. Germline V gene data show CDR1 as MNHEY and CDR2 as SVGAGI. The CDR3 sequence is 13 residues long. V gave up 3 bases and J gave up 2 bases, with 8 bases separating them.

V and J are TRBV12-3 or TRBV12-4 and TRBJ1-5; the D is unclear. V lost 3 bases to trimming and J lost 5 bases, with 8 bases between them. The CDR3 runs 13 residues. The CDR3 loop reads CASSFADHQPQHF. The CDR3 DNA is TGTGCCAGCAGTTTCGCGGACCATCAGCCCCAGCATTTT.

This chain connects TRBV4-1 to TRBJ1-1; tentative D call: TRBD1 (6 bases). This CDR3 is 13 amino acids long. The ends were cut back, 1 base at V and 10 bases at J, with 13 bases in the middle. The germline gives CDR1 MGHRA, CDR2 YSYEKL. The DNA for the CDR3 is TGCGCCAGCAGCCAAGTACAGGGATCTCGAGCTTTCTTT. Translating gives CASSQVQGSRAFF.

This chain connects TRBV10-2 to TRBJ1-5, with TRBD1 matching over 7 bases. This CDR3 region has 16 residues. The germline V gene encodes CDR1 WSHSY and CDR2 SAAADI. J was trimmed by 7 bases and V by 3 bases; bases with no gene match: 12. CDR3 protein: CASSDPGQSGRQPQHF. CDR3 nucleotides: TGCGCCAGCAGTGACCCGGGACAGTCAGGACGGCAGCCCCAGCATTTT.

This clonotype was seen only a few times. V usage is TRBV12-3 or TRBV12-4 and J usage is TRBJ1-3; tentatively, D is TRBD1 (6 bases). Trimming took 3 bases from V and 3 from J, leaving 12 bases between them. CDR3 length equals 15 residues. The CDR3 here is CASSFFTGSGNTIYF. The CDR3 bases are TGTGCCAGCAGTTTCTTTACAGGGAGTGGAAACACCATATATTTT.